The subject of this entry is one T cell receptor (beta chain). CDR3 size: 13 residues. Trimming cost V 6 bases and J 1 base, with 9 bases left between them. In germline, CDR1 is MGHDK, CDR2 SYGVNS. This sample was included in a study of cytomegalovirus exposure and HLA in healthy donors. Study overall: The approximately 120 validation repertoires, a later analysis reported, used the same platform as the 550 to 700 repertoires from the first cohort.

This table comes from immunoSEQ multiplex PCR, and its TCRdb copy is limited to in-frame clones, with some not included. The sample lists some 170,000 clones, about nine tenths occurring once. Among the 90 to 150 subjects of the validation cohort, separate from the roughly 650-subject first cohort, were the donors. The receptor was isolated from a young man in good health and CMV-seropositive. The sample consisted of PBMCs. This chain uses TRBV25-1 with TRBJ2-5; D is perhaps TRBD1 (6 bases). The DNA for the CDR3 is TGTGCCAGCAGGGGGGACACCCAAGAGACCCAGTACTTC. This gives the protein CASRGDTQETQYF.